These T cell receptor beta chains were read from a single sample in a study of blood T cell repertoires in COVID-19. The method was immunoSEQ multiplex PCR; TCRdb's version includes in-frame clones alone and lacks a portion of them. The sample holds roughly 33,000 clones, around 80% seen once. The specimen sequenced was peripheral blood. Receptors were obtained from a woman aged 55-75 years with acute or convalescent COVID-19. The CDR3 runs from the conserved cysteine through the conserved F or W. The D gene is left open where the match is weak. Rows may omit the clone size; those that give it use once, few, many or a size class.

DNA: TGTGCCAGCAGTGTGGGACAGGGGAATTCACCCCTCCACTTT; CDR3: CASSVGQGNSPLHF; V: TRBV28; J: TRBJ1-6; D: TRBD1; size: once
DNA: TGTGCCAGCAGCTTAAATCCGGGTGGGGGCTACACCTTC; CDR3: CASSLNPGGGYTF; V: TRBV11-2; J: TRBJ1-2; D: NA; size: NA
DNA: TGTGCCAGCAGCGCAGGACAGGCCTCGAACACTGAAGCTTTCTTT; CDR3: CASSAGQASNTEAFF; V: TRBV9; J: TRBJ1-1; D: TRBD1; size: few
DNA: TGTGCCAGCAGTCTCCTTCTGGGGACAGCTGATAATTCACCCCTCCACTTT; CDR3: CASSLLLGTADNSPLHF; V: TRBV6-6; J: TRBJ1-6; D: TRBD1; size: NA
DNA: TGTGCCAGCAGCAGGGGGACAGGCGGGGGCTATGGCTACACCTTC; CDR3: CASSRGTGGGYGYTF; V: TRBV7-8; J: TRBJ1-2; D: TRBD1; size: few
DNA: TGTGCCAGCAGCCCCAACAGGGAAAATTCACCCCTCCACTTT; CDR3: CASSPNRENSPLHF; V: TRBV7-3; J: TRBJ1-6; D: NA; size: few
DNA: TGTGCCAGCAGTTCAACAGGGGGCAATTCACCCCTCCACTTT; CDR3: CASSSTGGNSPLHF; V: TRBV28; J: TRBJ1-6; D: TRBD1; size: NA
DNA: TGCGCCAGCAGCTTATCATACGGGGGCTCCTACGAGCAGTACTTC; CDR3: CASSLSYGGSYEQYF; V: TRBV5-1; J: TRBJ2-7; D: NA; size: NA
DNA: TGTGCCAGCAGCTTAGCCGGGACAGAAGAGACCCAGTACTTC; CDR3: CASSLAGTEETQYF; V: TRBV5-8; J: TRBJ2-5; D: TRBD1; size: NA
DNA: TGTGCCAGCAGCGGCGGGGGAGGGGTCAATCAGCCCCAGCATTTT; CDR3: CASSGGGGVNQPQHF; V: TRBV9; J: TRBJ1-5; D: NA; size: few
DNA: TGTGCCAGCAGCTTGCCGAGCTCAGATACGCAGTATTTT; CDR3: CASSLPSSDTQYF; V: TRBV5-4; J: TRBJ2-3; D: NA; size: once
DNA: TGTGCCAGTGGGGGGACAGGGGTTCAGCACACTGAAGCTTTCTTT; CDR3: CASGGTGVQHTEAFF; V: TRBV19; J: TRBJ1-1; D: TRBD1; size: NA
DNA: TGTGCCAGCAGCCAATCAGGGTCAGATACGCAGTATTTT; CDR3: CASSQSGSDTQYF; V: TRBV3-1/TRBV3-2; J: TRBJ2-3; D: NA; size: NA
DNA: TGTGCCAGCAGTCCCCAGGGGAGTGGCTACACCTTC; CDR3: CASSPQGSGYTF; V: TRBV27; J: TRBJ1-2; D: NA; size: NA
DNA: TGTGCCAGCAGTTACTCTGGGACAGCAACTAATGAAAAACTGTTTTTT; CDR3: CASSYSGTATNEKLFF; V: TRBV6-5; J: TRBJ1-4; D: TRBD1; size: NA
DNA: TGTGCCAGCAGCTTAGCTTCAGGGACAGGTGGCGCTTTCTTT; CDR3: CASSLASGTGGAFF; V: TRBV7-9; J: TRBJ1-1; D: TRBD1; size: NA
DNA: TGTGCCAGCAGTGATCCCGCTATTGGGACAGATGGTTTCGAGCAGTACTTC; CDR3: CASSDPAIGTDGFEQYF; V: TRBV6-1; J: TRBJ2-7; D: TRBD1; size: NA
DNA: TGTGCCAGCAGTAACCGGGACAGGGGGCAGGGAGGCTACACCTTC; CDR3: CASSNRDRGQGGYTF; V: TRBV6-5; J: TRBJ1-2; D: TRBD1; size: NA
DNA: TGTGCCAGCAGTTTATCGGCAGGGGCAGTGTACAATGAGCAGTTCTTC; CDR3: CASSLSAGAVYNEQFF; V: TRBV27; J: TRBJ2-1; D: NA; size: once
DNA: TGTGCCAGCAGCCGGGGACACCTTAACACCGGGGAGCTGTTTTTT; CDR3: CASSRGHLNTGELFF; V: TRBV13; J: TRBJ2-2; D: NA; size: NA
DNA: TGTGCCAGCAGTTATGGATGGCCCGGGGGGACCCAGTACTTC; CDR3: CASSYGWPGGTQYF; V: TRBV6-5; J: TRBJ2-5; D: NA; size: once
DNA: TGTGCCAGCCAACTGACAGGGCCTGATTCACCCCTCCACTTT; CDR3: CASQLTGPDSPLHF; V: TRBV2; J: TRBJ1-6; D: TRBD1; size: NA
DNA: TGTGCCAGCAGAACGACAGGGGAGGAGACCCAGTACTTC; CDR3: CASRTTGEETQYF; V: TRBV11-2; J: TRBJ2-5; D: TRBD1; size: NA
DNA: TGCGCCAGCAGCAAGGAGGGACGCCGCTACAATGAGCAGTTCTTC; CDR3: CASSKEGRRYNEQFF; V: TRBV5-1; J: TRBJ2-1; D: NA; size: NA
DNA: TGTGCCAGCAGTTTTTCCGGGAGTTACGAGCAGTACTTC; CDR3: CASSFSGSYEQYF; V: TRBV12-3/TRBV12-4; J: TRBJ2-7; D: NA; size: NA
DNA: TGTGCCAGCAGTGAGGACAGCGGATCCGGCAATGAGCAGTTCTTC; CDR3: CASSEDSGSGNEQFF; V: TRBV6-1; J: TRBJ2-1; D: NA; size: NA
DNA: TGTGCCATCCGGCCCGGGGTTGGAACCGGGGAGCTGTTTTTT; CDR3: CAIRPGVGTGELFF; V: TRBV10-3; J: TRBJ2-2; D: NA; size: NA
DNA: TGTGCCAGCAGTGTGCTTCTAGCGTCTGTAGATACGCAGTATTTT; CDR3: CASSVLLASVDTQYF; V: TRBV2; J: TRBJ2-3; D: NA; size: NA
DNA: TGTGCCAGCAGTTACCAGGTGAACACTGAAGCTTTCTTT; CDR3: CASSYQVNTEAFF; V: TRBV6-5; J: TRBJ1-1; D: NA; size: medium-sized
DNA: TGTGCCAGCAGCTCGACCAAAAACAGGGGAAGGGCCTACGAGCAGTACTTC; CDR3: CASSSTKNRGRAYEQYF; V: TRBV25-1; J: TRBJ2-7; D: TRBD1; size: NA
DNA: TGTGCCAGCAGTTACTCGATAGCGTCTAGCGGTACCTACGAGCAGTACTTC; CDR3: CASSYSIASSGTYEQYF; V: TRBV6-2/TRBV6-3; J: TRBJ2-7; D: TRBD2; size: NA
DNA: TGCGCCAGCAGCTTGGGGCGGCTAACAGAAAAACTGTTTTTT; CDR3: CASSLGRLTEKLFF; V: TRBV5-1; J: TRBJ1-4; D: NA; size: NA
DNA: TGTGCCAGCAGCTTTTCGGGACAGGGAACCGACGAGCAGTACTTC; CDR3: CASSFSGQGTDEQYF; V: TRBV11-3; J: TRBJ2-7; D: TRBD1; size: NA
DNA: TGTGCCAGCAGTACGGGGGGCGGTCAGCCCCAGCATTTT; CDR3: CASSTGGGQPQHF; V: TRBV6-5; J: TRBJ1-5; D: NA; size: once
DNA: TGTGCCAGCAGCTTAGGGTCAGGGGGCAGAACTGAAGCTTTCTTT; CDR3: CASSLGSGGRTEAFF; V: TRBV11-2; J: TRBJ1-1; D: TRBD1; size: NA
DNA: TGCGCCAGCAGACCAGGACAGACTCATGAGGGCTACACCTTC; CDR3: CASRPGQTHEGYTF; V: TRBV5-1; J: TRBJ1-2; D: NA; size: NA
DNA: TGTGCCACTACAAGGACGGGGGGAGCCAAAAACATTCAGTACTTC; CDR3: CATTRTGGAKNIQYF; V: TRBV19; J: TRBJ2-4; D: TRBD2; size: NA
DNA: TGTGCCAGCAACTTAGCGGGGGGGCGAGAGACCCAGTACTTC; CDR3: CASNLAGGRETQYF; V: TRBV6-5; J: TRBJ2-5; D: TRBD2; size: NA
DNA: TGTGCCTGGACCTTATCCCGGACAGTGGGTGGCTACACCTTC; CDR3: CAWTLSRTVGGYTF; V: TRBV30; J: TRBJ1-2; D: NA; size: NA
DNA: TGTGCCAGCAGTGAGGACTCTAGCTCCTACAATGAGCAGTTCTTC; CDR3: CASSEDSSSYNEQFF; V: TRBV6-4; J: TRBJ2-1; D: NA; size: few
DNA: TGCGCCAGCGGCCGGGACTACCCTTACAATGAGCAGTTCTTC; CDR3: CASGRDYPYNEQFF; V: TRBV10-2; J: TRBJ2-1; D: TRBD2; size: NA
DNA: TGCGCCAGCAGCTTGGGCAGTTCGGGACAGCCCCAGCATTTT; CDR3: CASSLGSSGQPQHF; V: TRBV5-1; J: TRBJ1-5; D: NA; size: NA